The TCR beta chain described here comes from a study of shared clonotypes between healthy human individuals (dated by TCRdb to about 2020). In terms of the full investigation: The cohort comprised a couple of women and a few men aged 18 to 49 years. To estimate repertoire size and how much clonotypes are shared between individuals, the study performed deep sequencing of blood TCR repertoires from roughly five healthy adults. Leukapheresis yielded between about 0.85 and 10 billion PBMCs per donor. For each donor, CD4 naive and CD4 memory were each run on three plates, CD8 naive on two plates, and CD8 memory on one plate. Different laboratories and diverse techniques were used to prepare libraries and sequence TCR repertoires, to increase sequencing depth and limit assay-specific biases.

On this clone itself: No antigen is known for it. The input lacks base qualities; no much larger clone sits a single base away. At the DNA level, this CDR3 is encoded by other sequences in the same sample as well.

What the research found in general, with its limitations: Estimated clonotype richness was generally larger for naive than for memory subsets. Compared with non-shared clonotypes, the clonotypes found in all four sorted-subset donors had higher generation probabilities. Sharing across a handful of donors was observed for around 5% of naive CD4, less than 4% of naive CD8, over 2% of memory CD4, and around 0.44% of memory CD8 clonotypes. Even with the large sequencing depth, rarefaction of the sorted-subset datasets indicated that sequencing was incomplete. Sampling was restricted to blood, and TCR repertoires in tissue are likely to differ from TCR repertoires in blood. Pairwise subsampling indicated that sequencing depth was expected to affect the degree of clonotype sharing among donors. The genetic and exposure-history diversity represented was limited by the small number of donors.

The germline V and J ends show losses of 4 bases and 4 bases respectively, and no gene match explains 3 bases of the junction. CDR1 and CDR2 (SGHAT, FQNNGV) derive from the germline V gene. From cysteine to phenylalanine, the CDR3 is 14 amino acids long. Just CDR3 DNA is preserved here, 42 bases in frame from base 1. Healthy HIV-negative adults with no recently reported acute infections or vaccinations were included as donors. Every donor was a Caucasian adult living in Nashville, Tennessee, USA. Magnetic negative selection was used to enrich CD4+ T cells, after which naive cells were positively selected on CD45RA and the negative fraction became the memory subset. Blood was obtained by leukapheresis, after which PBMCs were separated by Ficoll-Histopaque density gradient centrifugation and cryopreserved in liquid nitrogen vapor phase. Analytical flow cytometry was used to check the purity and quantity of each magnetically sorted T cell population. From each sorted fraction, genomic DNA was isolated and quantified by UV absorbance on a Nanodrop 2000c.

TCR CDR3 regions were amplified from genomic DNA by multiplex PCR using the deep immunoSEQ assay. Genomic DNA extracted from each cell subset was distributed evenly over all wells of several immunoSEQ 96-well plates, and each plate served as one replicate. For sorted subsets, each replicate PCR was loaded with roughly 190 ng genomic DNA, equivalent to approximately 33,000 T cell genomes. The purified libraries were quantified using a Qubit 3.0 fluorometer, sized with a Bioanalyzer 2100, and then quantified again using the KAPA Library Quantification kit. A separate single-read 150-cycle Illumina NextSeq 550 flow cell was used to sequence each immunoSEQ 96-well plate. Processing in the source paper ran as follows. The immunoSEQ output contained only junctional sequences without quality scores, so filtering could not match that applied to full-length reads. To assign V/J genes and CDR3, sequences were annotated against IMGT germline references using PyIR, a Python wrapper for IgBLAST v1.9. Any read was removed if the V/J assignment was weak (E-value above 1e-6), the CDR3 was missing, or the read contained stop codons, out-of-frame junctions, or ambiguous translated residues. V3J clonotypes were defined as sequences sharing an identical inferred V gene, J gene, and CDR3 amino acid sequence. Percentage overlap between repertoires was computed as shared unique clonotypes divided by the size of the smaller repertoire. Three approaches were used to assess repertoire richness: RTK rarefaction, the Chao1 estimator, and Recon v2.1 estimates of unobserved clonotypes. For all TCRbeta clonotypes obtained by the gDNA method from several donors, generation probabilities were computed with OLGA. The table was pulled from immuneACCESS by TCRdb, which kept in-frame rearrangements only. Such tables lose some clones; where checked, under half of the loss comes from unresolved V genes, and the rest has no known cause. V, J and clone size are taken as reported in that table, and D and trimming were inferred from the DNA itself. Within this sample are roughly 2 million clones, with approximately 95% of them counted one time only. The ten top clones hold less than 0.15% of the sample.

Rearrangement joined TRBV11-2 to TRBJ2-7, with 11 middle bases fitting TRBD2. This TCR was sampled from a man aged 18 to 29 in good health. Sequencing was done on a sample of naive CD4+ T cells sorted from blood. The cell subset or site label, read with the paper, signifies: CD45RA+ positively selected. The CDR3 corresponds to CASSSGLAGYEQYF. The DNA reads as follows: TGTGCCAGCAGCTCCGGACTAGCGGGTTACGAGCAGTACTTC.